The rows below give T cell receptor beta chains drawn from one sample of a study of blood T cell repertoires in COVID-19. TCRdb keeps only in-frame clones here, not all; method: immunoSEQ multiplex PCR. The table lists a few hundred thousand clones, 65% to 90% of them singletons. The sample taken for sequencing was peripheral blood. These receptors were taken from a man between 50 and 59 years old with active or convalescent COVID-19. Each CDR3 is given with its conserved first and last residue.

j_gene: TRBJ1-2
v_gene: TRBV19
CDR3aa: CASKRTAHNYGYTF

j_gene: TRBJ2-3
v_gene: TRBV4-2
CDR3aa: CASSQAPQGSGSTDTQYF

j_gene: TRBJ2-3
v_gene: TRBV9
CDR3aa: CASSVQTSVTDTQYF

j_gene: TRBJ2-2
v_gene: TRBV7-2
CDR3aa: CASSFLAGGGNTGELFF

j_gene: TRBJ2-7
v_gene: TRBV9
CDR3aa: CASSTGQGIYEQYF

j_gene: TRBJ1-6
v_gene: TRBV7-2
CDR3aa: CASSPQGTRYNSPLHF

j_gene: TRBJ2-2
v_gene: TRBV28
CDR3aa: CAAQGVGELFF

j_gene: TRBJ2-7
v_gene: TRBV2
CDR3aa: CASSGTDLPYEQYF

j_gene: TRBJ2-1
v_gene: TRBV5-4
CDR3aa: CASSLGGQGVRPNEQFF

j_gene: TRBJ2-1
v_gene: TRBV6-5
CDR3aa: CASRTRLSYYNEQFF

j_gene: TRBJ2-5
v_gene: TRBV15
CDR3aa: CATSRKPGLAGETQYF

j_gene: TRBJ2-1
v_gene: TRBV5-4
CDR3aa: CASSGASGRFNEQFF

j_gene: TRBJ1-1
v_gene: TRBV30
CDR3aa: CAWSQGDTEAFF

j_gene: TRBJ1-2
v_gene: TRBV29-1
CDR3aa: CSVAQGVNYGYTF

j_gene: TRBJ1-1
v_gene: TRBV19
CDR3aa: CASSTRGQLNTEAFF

j_gene: TRBJ1-4
v_gene: TRBV19
CDR3aa: CASTGAGEKLFF

j_gene: TRBJ2-7
v_gene: TRBV12-3/TRBV12-4
CDR3aa: CASRGSSYEQYF

j_gene: TRBJ1-5
v_gene: TRBV15
CDR3aa: CATSRDGDRNQPQHF

j_gene: TRBJ1-2
v_gene: TRBV30
CDR3aa: CAWSKERRDYGYTF

j_gene: TRBJ1-5
v_gene: TRBV9
CDR3aa: CASSYGQTNQPQHF

j_gene: TRBJ2-2
v_gene: TRBV2
CDR3aa: CASSEVAGENTGELFF

j_gene: TRBJ1-2
v_gene: TRBV6-5
CDR3aa: CASSYRTREGYTF

j_gene: TRBJ1-1
v_gene: TRBV6-2/TRBV6-3
CDR3aa: CASSFPSTGATAFF

j_gene: TRBJ2-1
v_gene: TRBV3-1/TRBV3-2
CDR3aa: CASLAGSSYNEQFF

j_gene: TRBJ2-2
v_gene: TRBV9
CDR3aa: CASSPRLAVTGELFF

j_gene: TRBJ1-3
v_gene: TRBV4-1
CDR3aa: CASSQVGGTGNTIYF

j_gene: TRBJ1-2
v_gene: TRBV5-1
CDR3aa: CASSDGGQGLFGYTF

j_gene: TRBJ2-5
v_gene: TRBV7-9
CDR3aa: CASSSTSSRETQYF

j_gene: TRBJ2-3
v_gene: TRBV2
CDR3aa: CASRGTSGVSTDTQYF

j_gene: TRBJ1-1
v_gene: TRBV30
CDR3aa: CAYTKLTPNTEAFF

j_gene: TRBJ2-1
v_gene: TRBV4-1
CDR3aa: CASSQESGLAGGIGRNEQFF

j_gene: TRBJ2-3
v_gene: TRBV9
CDR3aa: CASSPSGQGFTDTQYF

j_gene: TRBJ2-5
v_gene: TRBV18
CDR3aa: CASSPGQGETQYF

j_gene: TRBJ2-7
v_gene: TRBV11-1
CDR3aa: CASSFDGTSGFYEQYF

j_gene: TRBJ2-5
v_gene: TRBV6-2/TRBV6-3
CDR3aa: CASSQTVQTQYF